Presented here are 25 T cell receptor beta chains from one specimen sequenced in a study of blood T cell repertoires in COVID-19. TCRdb's copy holds only in-frame clones and misses some; the assay was immunoSEQ multiplex PCR. The profile covers some 360,000 clones, with roughly 90% appearing a single time and roughly 4% taken by the ten largest. The sample comprised peripheral blood. The receptors were sampled from a woman aged 60 to 75 with COVID-19, enrolled during active disease.

The chain is built from TRBV5-1 and TRBJ2-3; TRBD2 is a possible D gene (6 bases). The CDR3 consists of 15 residues. V was shortened by 4 bases and J by 2 bases, with 14 bases between the two germline ends. CDR1 SGHRS and CDR2 YFSETQ come from the germline V gene. The CDR3 nucleotides read TGCGCCAGCAGCGTGAACGGGGGAGACACAGATACGCAGTATTTT. Translating gives CASSVNGGDTDTQYF.

V and J are TRBV7-2 and TRBJ2-3, with 7 bases matching TRBD2. CDR3 size: 14 residues. The junction had 4 bases not matched to a gene; V was cut back by 5 bases and J by 2 bases. Germline CDR1 is SGHTA and CDR2 is FQGNSA. The CDR3 loop reads CASSTGLVTDTQYF. As DNA, the CDR3 is TGTGCCAGCAGCACCGGACTAGTCACAGATACGCAGTATTTT. The full variable domain, with the rest looked up from reference TRBV7-2 and TRBJ2-3, is GAGVSQSPSNKVTEKGKDVELRCDPISGHTALYWYRQSLGQGLEFLIYFQGNSAPDKSGLPSDRFSAERTGGSVSTLTIQRTQQEDSAVYLCASSTGLVTDTQYFGPGTRLTVL.

This clone was counted once. V is TRBV5-5 and J is TRBJ2-1; 13 bases are a match to TRBD2. The J segment lost 7 bases and the V segment lost 2 bases, leaving 9 bases of the junction unmatched. Germline CDR1 reads SGHKS; CDR2 reads YYEKEE (reference sequence). The CDR3 extends over 17 amino acids. The CDR3 region is CASSFAQLAGGLNEQFF. CDR3 bases: TGTGCCAGCAGCTTCGCCCAACTAGCGGGGGGGCTAAATGAGCAGTTCTTC. Using reference TRBV5-5 and TRBJ2-1 for the parts outside the CDR3, the full variable domain is DAGVTQSPTHLIKTRGQQVTLRCSPISGHKSVSWYQQVLGQGPQFIFQYYEKEERGRGNFPDRFSARQFPNYSSELNVNALLLGDSALYLCASSFAQLAGGLNEQFFGPGTRLTVL.

The chain joins TRBV5-1 to TRBJ1-2, with D possibly being TRBD1 (6 bases). CDR1 is SGHRS, CDR2 YFSETQ, per germline. The CDR3 length is 14 residues. The V end lost 4 bases, the J end lost 3 bases, and 13 bases lay between the germline ends. CDR3 sequence: CASSVTSGDYGYTF. CDR3 nucleotide sequence: TGCGCCAGCAGCGTAACGTCAGGGGACTATGGCTACACCTTC.

This chain uses TRBV12-3 or TRBV12-4 with TRBJ2-7; D gene uncertain. The V end was cut by 3 bases, the J end by 5 bases, with 5 bases between. This CDR3 has 11 amino acids. DNA for the CDR3: TGTGCCAGCAGTTTTACTCACGAGCAGTACTTC. This encodes CASSFTHEQYF.

This clone was recorded only once. The DNA for the CDR3 is TGTGCCAGCAGCTTAGGCGGGACCTATAATTCACCCCTCCACTTT. It specifies CASSLGGTYNSPLHF. The J gene is TRBJ1-6, the V gene TRBV7-6; D not certain. CDR1 and CDR2 (germline): SGHVS, FNYEAQ. The CDR3 has 15 amino acids. V lost 1 base, J lost 2 bases, and 6 bases lay in between. Full variable domain (outside the CDR3, taken from reference TRBV7-6 and TRBJ1-6): GAGVSQSPRYKVTKRGQDVALRCDPISGHVSLYWYRQALGQGPEFLTYFNYEAQQDKSGLPNDRFSAERPEGSISTLTIQRTEQRDSAMYRCASSLGGTYNSPLHFGNGTRLTVT.

This chain uses TRBV5-1 with TRBJ1-4, with 8 bases aligning to TRBD1. There are 16 residues in the CDR3. V shed 5 bases, J shed 3 bases, and the junction held 9 bases outside the gene matches. CDR1 is SGHRS, CDR2 YFSETQ, per germline. As DNA, the CDR3 is TGCGCCAGCAGGACAGGACAGGGAGGGTCTAATGAAAAACTGTTTTTT. It specifies CASRTGQGGSNEKLFF.

This chain connects TRBV7-8 to TRBJ2-3; TRBD1 might be the D (5 bases). Germline-derived CDR1 and CDR2 are SGHVS and FQNEAQ. CDR3 size: 16 residues. The V end was cut by 5 bases, the J end by 4 bases, with 19 bases between. The CDR3 nucleotides read TGTGCCAGCAGCCATTCCCCAGGGAAGGATCCAGATACGCAGTATTTT. Protein sequence: CASSHSPGKDPDTQYF.

The chain employs TRBV19 and TRBJ1-1; weak D call: TRBD1 (5 bases). Germline V lookup: CDR1 LNHDA, CDR2 SQIVND (reference sequence). V dropped 7 bases and J dropped 6 bases, with 15 bases sitting between them. This CDR3 contains 13 residues. CDR3 DNA sequence: TGTGCCAGTATCCCTCTCGAAGGGGCTGAAGCTTTCTTT. Its translation is CASIPLEGAEAFF.

This chain joins TRBV4-2 and TRBJ1-3; tentatively, D is TRBD1 (5 bases). The CDR3 runs to 17 residues. Trimming removed 3 bases at V and 1 base at J, with 16 bases between. CDR1 and CDR2 from the germline V gene are LGHNA and YNFKEQ. This chain's CDR3 is CASSQSSRVWSGNTIYF. CDR3 in DNA: TGTGCCAGCAGCCAGTCATCCAGGGTTTGGTCTGGAAACACCATATATTTT.

The V gene is TRBV3-1 (or the pseudogene TRBV3-2), the J gene TRBJ2-3; the match to TRBD2 covers 8 bases. The length of the CDR3 is 16 residues. The V gene end was trimmed by 4 bases and the J gene end by 0 bases; junction bases not matched to a gene: 6. The germline CDR1 and CDR2 sequences are LGHDT and YNNKEL (reference sequence). CDR3 nucleotide sequence: TGTGCCAGCAGCCGGCCCGGGGGGGCCAGCACAGATACGCAGTATTTT. This encodes CASSRPGGASTDTQYF.

The rearrangement joins TRBV7-9 to TRBJ2-7; D is perhaps TRBD1 (6 bases). The CDR3 has 12 residues. V lost 1 base, J lost 6 bases, and 7 bases lay in between. CDR1 and CDR2 from the germline V gene are SEHNR and FQNEAQ (reference sequence). DNA for the CDR3: TGTGCCAGCAGCTTAGACAGGGTCGAGCAGTACTTC. This translates into CASSLDRVEQYF.

DNA of the CDR3: TGTGCCAGCAGTCCCTTCGATGAGCAGTTCTTC. Its protein is CASSPFDEQFF. The chain has TRBV2 and TRBJ2-1; D remains ambiguous. V was cut by 5 bases and J by 8 bases, with 7 bases left in between. From germline, CDR1 is SNHLY and CDR2 FYNNEI. The CDR3 runs 11 residues.

The J gene is TRBJ1-5, the V gene TRBV28; 12 nucleotides line up with TRBD1. Germline values: CDR1 MDHEN, CDR2 SYDVKM. The CDR3 runs 18 residues. Trimming cost V 5 bases and J 6 bases; bases outside gene matches: 14. The CDR3 sequence is CASSPQPGQGAIGQPQHF. Written as DNA, the CDR3 is TGTGCCAGCAGTCCCCAGCCGGGACAGGGGGCGATCGGTCAGCCCCAGCATTTT.

The gene calls are TRBV18 and TRBJ2-3; D possibly corresponds to TRBD1 (6 bases). The CDR3 consists of 16 residues. Germline values: CDR1 KGHSH, CDR2 LQKENI. V was trimmed by 1 base and J by 2 bases, leaving 13 bases between them. CDR3 residues: CASSPRGQLSTDTQYF. CDR3 bases: TGTGCCAGCTCACCACGCGGACAGCTTTCCACAGATACGCAGTATTTT.

The chain combines TRBV2 with TRBJ1-1; possibly TRBD1 for D (6 bases). The V gene lost 6 bases and the J gene lost 3 bases, with 14 bases spanning the gap. Germline assignment: CDR1 SNHLY and CDR2 FYNNEI. The CDR3 runs to 14 residues. The CDR3 is CASSPDRPYTEAFF. In DNA form, the CDR3 reads TGTGCCAGCAGCCCAGACAGGCCGTACACTGAAGCTTTCTTT.

V and J are TRBV4-1 and TRBJ1-3; D is uncertain. CDR1 and CDR2 from the germline V gene are MGHRA and YSYEKL. V lost 4 bases to trimming and J lost 0 bases, with 10 bases between them. CDR3 length: 15 amino acids. The CDR3 coding sequence is TGCGCCAGCAGCCCCCCAGGTGACTCTGGAAACACCATATATTTT. Its translation: CASSPPGDSGNTIYF.

V gene TRBV15 combines with J gene TRBJ1-2; TRBD1 matches at 7 bases. This CDR3 has 14 amino acids. The V and J ends lost 0 bases and 9 bases, in that order; junction bases with no gene match: 7. Germline assignment: CDR1 LNHNV and CDR2 YYDKDF (reference sequence). The CDR3 here is CATSRDPTGLSYTF. The DNA for the CDR3 is TGTGCCACCAGCAGAGACCCGACAGGGTTAAGCTACACCTTC.

The table lists this clone with a few counts. The chain has TRBV3-1 (or the pseudogene TRBV3-2) and TRBJ1-2, with D maybe TRBD1 (5 bases). V was pared by 1 base and J by 6 bases, with 15 bases between. Germline V lookup: CDR1 LGHDT, CDR2 YNNKEL (reference sequence). This CDR3 has 15 residues. CDR3 in amino acids: CASSQGLGRGHGYTF. The CDR3 DNA is TGTGCCAGCAGCCAAGGGCTGGGGCGGGGCCATGGCTACACCTTC.

The chain uses TRBV6-5 and TRBJ1-3; D is undetermined. Germline values: CDR1 MNHEY, CDR2 SVGAGI. This CDR3 is 13 amino acids long. Trimming shortened V by 6 bases and J by 0 bases, and 6 bases separated the two germline ends. The CDR3 here is CASRTASGNTIYF. CDR3 DNA sequence: TGTGCCAGCAGAACAGCCTCTGGAAACACCATATATTTT.

The genes are TRBV18 and TRBJ1-1; no clear D. Trimming left V 5 bases short and J 4 bases short, with 11 bases between. Germline lookup yields CDR1 KGHSH and CDR2 LQKENI. The CDR3 has 13 residues. CDR3 region: CASSSVAGTEAFF. The CDR3 nucleotides read TGTGCCAGCTCATCCGTTGCGGGCACTGAAGCTTTCTTT.

Notes on this clone: Other DNA variants within this sample encode the same CDR3. The V gene is TRBV2, the J gene TRBJ1-1, with D maybe TRBD1 (5 bases). The germline CDR1 and CDR2 sequences are SNHLY and FYNNEI. CDR3 length equals 13 residues. Trimming removed 3 bases from V and 4 bases from J, with 9 bases in between. CDR3 protein: CASSDQGVTEAFF. The DNA of the CDR3 is TGTGCCAGCAGTGATCAGGGCGTCACTGAAGCTTTCTTT.

The chain joins TRBV5-4 to TRBJ1-5, with TRBD1 matching over 7 bases. V lost 0 bases and J lost 8; bases outside the gene matches: 8. Germline lookup yields CDR1 SGHNT and CDR2 YYREEE (reference sequence). The CDR3 consists of 15 residues. This CDR3 is CASSLDRGRIEPQHF. CDR3 nucleotides: TGTGCCAGCAGCTTGGACAGGGGAAGGATTGAGCCCCAGCATTTT. The entire variable domain, with the rest obtained from reference TRBV5-4 and TRBJ1-5, is as follows: ETGVTQSPTHLIKTRGQQVTLRCSSQSGHNTVSWYQQALGQGPQFIFQYYREEENGRGNFPPRFSGLQFPNYSSELNVNALELDDSALYLCASSLDRGRIEPQHFGDGTRLSIL.

The chain's CDR3 is CASSPSRVSNSPLHF. CDR3 in DNA: TGTGCCAGCAGCCCGTCGAGGGTGAGTAATTCACCCCTCCACTTT. The chain has TRBV16 and TRBJ1-6; no reliable D call. The germline V and J ends were trimmed by 4 bases and 6 bases, with 13 bases remaining between them. The CDR3 spans 15 residues. Per germline, CDR1 KGHSY and CDR2 FQNENV. Full variable domain (outside the CDR3, taken from reference TRBV16 and TRBJ1-6): GEEVAQTPKHLVRGEGQKAKLYCAPIKGHSYVFWYQQVLKNEFKFLISFQNENVFDETGMPKERFSAKCLPNSPCSLEIQATKLEDSAVYFCASSPSRVSNSPLHFGNGTRLTVT.

This clone was observed a handful of times. The chain is built from TRBV6-6 and TRBJ1-1; a weak D match, TRBD1 (5 bases). CDR1 MNHNY and CDR2 SVGAGI come from the germline V gene (reference sequence). V lost 0 bases and J 4 bases, leaving 15 bases between the germline ends. This CDR3 is built from 16 residues. CDR3 region: CASSYSAGGGSTEAFF. In nucleotides, the CDR3 is TGTGCCAGCAGTTACTCCGCTGGGGGAGGGAGCACTGAAGCTTTCTTT.